This entry lists 27 T cell receptor beta chains sequenced from one sample in a study of response to subunit inactivated influenza vaccine. Each CDR3 protein is one row after TCRdb ran MiXCR on the RT-PCR reads. The table lists 300,000 to 350,000 distinct CDR3 sequences, over 20% of them singletons. The material was PBMCs from blood, obtained about 19 months after vaccination. All receptors come from a man between 45 and 75 years old who received an inactivated influenza vaccine.

In its sample, this clonotype was seen many times. J is TRBJ1-6 and V is TRBV12-3 or TRBV12-4; TRBD1 aligns across 10 bases. The CDR3 is 16 amino acids. The J segment lost 2 bases and the V segment lost 4 bases, leaving 2 bases of the junction unmatched. The CDR3 nucleotides are TGTGCCAGCAGTTCGGGACAGGGGCCCTATAATTCACCCCTCCACTTT. This codes for CASSSGQGPYNSPLHF.

The chain combines TRBV7-6 with TRBJ2-1; perhaps TRBD1 as D (7 bases). There are 15 residues in the CDR3. The V end was cut by 4 bases, the J end by 3 bases, with 13 bases between. The germline gives CDR1 SGHVS, CDR2 FNYEAQ. CDR3 amino acids: CASSSGQGGYNEQFF. CDR3 in DNA: TGTGCCAGCAGCTCCGGGCAGGGGGGCTACAATGAGCAGTTCTTC. Based on the CDR3 plus reference TRBV7-6 and TRBJ2-1, the full variable domain is GAGVSQSPRYKVTKRGQDVALRCDPISGHVSLYWYRQALGQGPEFLTYFNYEAQQDKSGLPNDRFSAERPEGSISTLTIQRTEQRDSAMYRCASSSGQGGYNEQFFGPGTRLTVL.

This clonotype has only a few counts. The V gene is TRBV21-1, the J gene TRBJ2-5; the table's TRBD2 call for D was not verified on the DNA. TRBV21-1 is a documented pseudogene. CDR3 size: 20 residues. The CDR3 region has the DNA TGTGCCAGCAGCCCCCCCCCTGGGGCTAGCGGGGGACGACTGAAAGAGACCCAGTACTTC. This encodes CASSPPPGASGGRLKETQYF.

There are a few counts of this clonotype. The CDR3 nucleotides are TGCAGTGTATCGGTTTCGGGGCAGCCCCAGCATTTT. Its translation: CSVSVSGQPQHF. The rearrangement links TRBV20-1 to TRBJ1-5; no clear D. CDR3 length: 12 residues. Trimming removed 7 bases from V and 7 bases from J, with 14 bases in between. The germline CDR1 and CDR2 sequences are DFQATT and SNEGSKA (reference sequence).

The V gene is TRBV29-1, the J gene TRBJ2-7; TRBD1 agrees at 9 bases. After removal of 6 bases from V and 7 bases from J, the junction contained 7 bases not matched to a gene. This CDR3 region has 12 residues. CDR1 and CDR2 (germline): SQVTM, ANQGSEA. This CDR3 is CSVPTGGREQYF. CDR3 nucleotides: TGCAGCGTACCGACAGGGGGTAGAGAGCAGTACTTC.

The genes are TRBV15 and TRBJ1-2; D is perhaps TRBD1 (6 bases). V lost 8 bases and J 7 bases, leaving 17 bases between the germline ends. This CDR3 spans 13 amino acids. From germline, CDR1 is LNHNV and CDR2 YYDKDF (reference sequence). The CDR3, as DNA: TGTGCCACCGACCCCGGGACAAGGGCTGGCTACACCTTC. Translation: CATDPGTRAGYTF.

The chain links TRBV15 to TRBJ1-2, with D possibly TRBD1 on 5 matching bases. The V end was cut by 6 bases, the J end by 2 bases, with 10 bases between. Germline loops: CDR1 LNHNV, CDR2 YYDKDF (reference sequence). This CDR3 comprises 13 residues. The CDR3 region has the DNA TGTGCCACCAGTACCGGGACGAACTATGGCTACACCTTC. This gives the protein CATSTGTNYGYTF.

The V gene is TRBV5-1, the J gene TRBJ2-3; the D gene is possibly TRBD2 (5 bases). The CDR3 runs 14 residues. Germline V gene sequence: CDR1 SGHRS, CDR2 YFSETQ. Trimming shortened V by 7 bases and J by 3 bases, and 15 bases separated the two germline ends. CDR3 region: CASRELLGTDTQYF. CDR3 in DNA: TGCGCCAGCCGCGAATTACTAGGAACAGATACGCAGTATTTT.

The gene calls are TRBV20-1 and TRBJ1-2; the D gene is possibly TRBD1 (6 bases). CDR1 and CDR2 from the germline V gene are DFQATT and SNEGSKA (reference sequence). This CDR3 contains 14 residues. Trimming pared 3 bases from V and 6 bases from J, leaving 17 bases between. The CDR3 DNA sequence: TGCAGTGCTAGTCCTGGACAGCGGGTCGATGGCTACACCTTC. It encodes CSASPGQRVDGYTF.

The V gene is TRBV7-2, the J gene TRBJ2-2; D is ambiguous. CDR1 SGHTA and CDR2 FQGNSA come from the germline V gene. The V and J ends lost 6 bases and 4 bases respectively, with 9 bases between them. The CDR3 totals 13 residues. CDR3 bases: TGTGCCAGCAGAAACCAACCCACCGGGGAGCTGTTTTTT. Translated: CASRNQPTGELFF.

The chain has TRBV6-1 and TRBJ1-4, with TRBD1 matching over 7 bases. Trimming removed 6 bases from V and 4 bases from J; junction bases left unmatched: 5. CDR3 length equals 14 residues. Germline lookup yields CDR1 MNHNS and CDR2 SASEGT. CDR3 residues: CASRDRSGNEKLFF. The CDR3 DNA follows: TGTGCCAGCAGGGACAGGTCGGGTAATGAAAAACTGTTTTTT.

The V call is TRBV11-2, the J call TRBJ1-1; D might be TRBD1 (6 bases). Germline V CDR1 and CDR2: SGHAT, FQNNGV. This CDR3 is 14 amino acids long. The V and J ends lost 5 bases and 3 bases respectively, with 13 bases between them. The CDR3 region is CASSKYRDDTEAFF. The CDR3 DNA reads as TGTGCCAGCAGCAAATACAGGGACGACACTGAAGCTTTCTTT.

This clonotype was seen a handful of times. The V call is TRBV5-6, the J call TRBJ2-7, with 10 bases lining up with TRBD1. CDR3 length: 16 residues. Per germline, CDR1 SGHDT and CDR2 YYEEEE. With V trimmed by 2 bases and J by 7 bases, 12 bases remained unmatched. The CDR3 reads CASSFRDRGSLGEQYF. CDR3 bases: TGTGCCAGCAGCTTCCGGGACAGGGGATCCCTTGGGGAGCAGTACTTC.

The V gene is TRBV4-3, the J gene TRBJ1-6; TRBD1 aligns across 9 bases. Germline V gene lookup returns CDR1 LGHNA and CDR2 YSLEER. J was trimmed by 7 bases and V by 1 base; bases with no gene match: 14. The CDR3 has 19 residues. CDR3 residues: CASSQVPGQGRNSNSPLHF. CDR3 sequence (DNA): TGCGCCAGCAGCCAAGTCCCGGGACAGGGAAGGAATTCCAATTCACCCCTCCACTTT.

Regarding this clonotype: Possible read error: a much larger clone is one base away. The chain recombines TRBV7-9 with TRBJ1-2; TRBD1 might be the D (5 bases). CDR1 is SEHNR, CDR2 FQNEAQ, per germline (reference sequence). The CDR3 length is 13 residues. Trimming pared 3 bases from V and 6 bases from J, leaving 11 bases between. The CDR3: CASSLGRDHGYTF. For the CDR3, the DNA is TGTGCCAGCAGCTTGGGCAGGGACCATGGCTACACCTTC.

This clonotype was found many times. The CDR3 DNA reads as TGTGCCAGCAGTCGCCGGCTGGGGACGCGCACCGGGGAGCTGTTTTTT. It is translated as CASSRRLGTRTGELFF. This chain connects TRBV12-3 or TRBV12-4 to TRBJ2-2; the D gene could be TRBD1 or TRBD2 (5 bases each). V was shortened by 5 bases and J by 4 bases, with 17 bases between the two germline ends. This CDR3 has 16 residues.

This clonotype came up a few times. The rearrangement joins TRBV4-3 to TRBJ1-3; D possibly corresponds to TRBD1 (5 bases). This CDR3 has 15 amino acids. V gave up 3 bases and J gave up 1 base, with 10 bases separating them. Germline V lookup: CDR1 LGHNA, CDR2 YSLEER. CDR3 sequence (DNA): TGCGCCAGCAGCCAGTATGAGGGGTCTGGAAACACCATATATTTT. Protein sequence: CASSQYEGSGNTIYF.

This chain connects TRBV2 to TRBJ1-6; D unclear. CDR3 length equals 12 residues. V lost 4 bases, J lost 14 bases, and 12 bases lay in between. Looked up from germline, CDR1 is SNHLY and CDR2 is FYNNEI. CDR3: CASSVTRITLHF. CDR3 sequence (DNA): TGTGCCAGCAGTGTCACAAGGATAACCCTCCACTTT. The variable domain in full, completed from reference TRBV2 and TRBJ1-6, reads EPEVTQTPSHQVTQMGQEVILRCVPISNHLYFYWYRQILGQKVEFLVSFYNNEISEKSEIFDDQFSVERPDGSNFTLKIRSTKLEDSAMYFCASSVTRITLHFGNGTRLTVT.

This chain links TRBV10-3 with TRBJ2-3, with 8 bases lining up with TRBD1. The CDR3 is made up of 16 amino acids. Germline lookup yields CDR1 ENHRY and CDR2 SYGVKD. V was pared by 4 bases and J by 0 bases, with 6 bases of the junction left unmatched. The CDR3 here is CAISVQDRASTDTQYF. In DNA form, the CDR3 reads TGTGCCATCAGTGTTCAGGACAGGGCAAGCACAGATACGCAGTATTTT.

This chain joins TRBV10-3 and TRBJ2-5; D gene unclear. This CDR3 contains 12 residues. V lost 5 bases, J lost 1 base, and 5 bases lay in between. In germline, CDR1 is ENHRY, CDR2 SYGVKD. The CDR3 nucleotides read TGTGCCATCAGTCGGAGCCAAGAGACCCAGTACTTC. It is translated as CAISRSQETQYF.

This clonotype has a count of ten or more. The rearrangement links TRBV2 to TRBJ1-2; no firm D call. Germline values: CDR1 SNHLY, CDR2 FYNNEI. CDR3 length: 11 residues. V was cut by 3 bases and J by 8 bases, with 7 bases left in between. The CDR3 DNA reads TGTGCCAGCAGTGATAAGGGAGGCTACACCTTC. Its protein is CASSDKGGYTF.

This clonotype was observed a handful of times. The rearrangement joins TRBV21-1 to TRBJ2-1; the table gives TRBD2 as D, unverified against the DNA. TRBV21-1 constitutes a pseudogene. The CDR3 has 17 residues. The CDR3 loop is CASSKETRTGGCNEQFF. The CDR3 region has the DNA TGTGCCAGCAGCAAGGAGACACGTACGGGAGGCTGCAATGAGCAGTTCTTC.

This chain links TRBV6-5 with TRBJ1-6; D might be TRBD1 (5 bases). The CDR3 covers 17 residues. Germline V gives CDR1 MNHEY, CDR2 SVGAGI. Deletions cut 3 bases from V and 7 bases from J, with 19 bases between. The CDR3 sequence is CASSYLNRGLGNSPLHF. The CDR3 DNA reads as TGTGCCAGCAGTTATTTAAATAGGGGCCTAGGCAATTCACCCCTCCACTTT.

The chain joins TRBV20-1 to TRBJ1-2; possible D gene TRBD1, 5 bases. There are 12 residues in the CDR3. V lost 8 bases, J lost 3 bases, and 13 bases lay in between. Per the germline V gene, CDR1 is DFQATT and CDR2 is SNEGSKA (reference sequence). The CDR3 DNA reads TGCAGTCCCGGGGGGGTGGACTATGGCTACACCTTC. The encoded protein is CSPGGVDYGYTF.

The V and J genes are TRBV6-5 and TRBJ1-6; no clear D. This CDR3 contains 15 residues. Trimming cost V 6 bases and J 6 bases, with 15 bases left between them. Germline V gene sequence: CDR1 MNHEY, CDR2 SVGAGI. In DNA form, the CDR3 reads TGTGCCAGCAGCTACGCCCTCGGGTTTAATTCACCCCTCCACTTT. The encoded protein is CASSYALGFNSPLHF.

This clonotype appeared a few times. The chain couples TRBV6-1 to TRBJ1-1; 7 bases map to TRBD1. CDR3 size: 13 residues. The germline gives CDR1 MNHNS, CDR2 SASEGT. V was pared by 8 bases and J by 4 bases, with 7 bases of the junction left unmatched. DNA of the CDR3: TGTGCCAGCGTGGCAGGGGGTAGCACTGAAGCTTTCTTT. Encoded protein: CASVAGGSTEAFF.

The chain uses TRBV9 and TRBJ2-7; possibly TRBD2 for D (5 bases). V was trimmed by 0 bases and J by 3 bases, leaving 16 bases between them. This CDR3 contains 16 residues. The germline V gene has CDR1 SGDLS and CDR2 YYNGEE. Here the CDR3 DNA reads TGTGCCAGCAGCGTAGATGGAGCGGCGTTATACTACGAGCAGTACTTC. Its translation is CASSVDGAALYYEQYF.